This is a list of T cell receptor beta chains from one sample in a study of T cell responses to AZD1222 COVID-19 vaccine. Clones were sequenced by immunoSEQ multiplex PCR, and TCRdb holds only the in-frame ones, with some missing. The table has 130,000 to 150,000 clones, approximately 90% seen once. This specimen consisted of peripheral blood, obtained on day 0 of AZD1222 vaccination. Receptors were obtained from an adult in good health. The CDR3 runs from the conserved cysteine through the conserved F or W. A D gene is named only where the DNA matches it firmly. The listing skips clone size in some rows; elsewhere it reads once, few, many or a size class.

CDR3nt: TGTGCCAGCACGTTTGCCCGGACTAGCGGCACAGATACGCAGTATTTT
CDR3aa: CASTFARTSGTDTQYF
d_gene: TRBD2
j_gene: TRBJ2-3
v_gene: TRBV6-6
abundance: .

CDR3nt: TGCGCCAGCAGCCAAGACTTCAGGGGGCAAGAGACCCAGTACTTC
CDR3aa: CASSQDFRGQETQYF
d_gene: TRBD1
j_gene: TRBJ2-5
v_gene: TRBV4-3
abundance: .

CDR3nt: TGCGCCAGCAGCTTCCTTGTCGACGGGGAGCTGTTTTTT
CDR3aa: CASSFLVDGELFF
d_gene: .
j_gene: TRBJ2-2
v_gene: TRBV5-1
abundance: .

CDR3nt: TGCGCCAGCAGCTTGGGAGGGACAGGGAAGGGCTACGAGCAGTACTTC
CDR3aa: CASSLGGTGKGYEQYF
d_gene: TRBD1
j_gene: TRBJ2-7
v_gene: TRBV5-1
abundance: .

CDR3nt: TGTGCCAGTAGTCCGACCTGGGGCCCTGGCTACACCTTC
CDR3aa: CASSPTWGPGYTF
d_gene: .
j_gene: TRBJ1-2
v_gene: TRBV19
abundance: .

CDR3nt: TGTGCCTGGGTAAGACAGGGGGCCGTCACTGAAGCTTTCTTT
CDR3aa: CAWVRQGAVTEAFF
d_gene: TRBD1
j_gene: TRBJ1-1
v_gene: TRBV30
abundance: .

CDR3nt: TGCGCCAGCAGCCAACCGAATACAGCGAACACTGAAGCTTTCTTT
CDR3aa: CASSQPNTANTEAFF
d_gene: .
j_gene: TRBJ1-1
v_gene: TRBV4-1
abundance: .

CDR3nt: TGTGCCAGCAGCCCCGGGATGAACTATGGCTACACCTTC
CDR3aa: CASSPGMNYGYTF
d_gene: .
j_gene: TRBJ1-2
v_gene: TRBV7-3
abundance: few

CDR3nt: TGTGCCAGCAGCGACCTAAACTCTGGAAACACCATATATTTT
CDR3aa: CASSDLNSGNTIYF
d_gene: .
j_gene: TRBJ1-3
v_gene: TRBV9
abundance: .

CDR3nt: TGTGCCAGCAGTTGGGCCGAAAATCAGCCCCAGCATTTT
CDR3aa: CASSWAENQPQHF
d_gene: .
j_gene: TRBJ1-5
v_gene: TRBV28
abundance: .

CDR3nt: TGTGCCATCAGCTCCGGGACAGGGGACTACGAGCAGTACTTC
CDR3aa: CAISSGTGDYEQYF
d_gene: TRBD1
j_gene: TRBJ2-7
v_gene: TRBV10-3
abundance: .

CDR3nt: TGTGCCAGCAGCGGGGTACCCTTGGCTAACTATGGCTACACCTTC
CDR3aa: CASSGVPLANYGYTF
d_gene: .
j_gene: TRBJ1-2
v_gene: TRBV6-5
abundance: .

CDR3nt: TGTGCTAGGACCCTCGGAGGGTGGAACACTGAAGCTTTCTTT
CDR3aa: CARTLGGWNTEAFF
d_gene: .
j_gene: TRBJ1-1
v_gene: TRBV12-5
abundance: .

CDR3nt: TGTGCCAGCAGCTATCTAGCGGGGGTCCAAGAGACCCAGTACTTC
CDR3aa: CASSYLAGVQETQYF
d_gene: TRBD2
j_gene: TRBJ2-5
v_gene: TRBV5-6
abundance: .

CDR3nt: TGTGCCAGCAGCTTGGTAGGCGGGACGCGGAGCAATCAGCCCCAGCATTTT
CDR3aa: CASSLVGGTRSNQPQHF
d_gene: .
j_gene: TRBJ1-5
v_gene: TRBV7-2
abundance: once

CDR3nt: TGTGCCAGCAGCTGGAAGGCAATGACGGCGGAGGGCGGGGAGCTGTTTTTT
CDR3aa: CASSWKAMTAEGGELFF
d_gene: .
j_gene: TRBJ2-2
v_gene: TRBV7-2
abundance: .

CDR3nt: TGTGCCAGTAGTTTTCGCTACTATGGCTACACCTTC
CDR3aa: CASSFRYYGYTF
d_gene: .
j_gene: TRBJ1-2
v_gene: TRBV19
abundance: .

CDR3nt: TGTGCCAGTAGTGAGAGGAGCGCAGGGGGCTCTGGAAACACCATATATTTT
CDR3aa: CASSERSAGGSGNTIYF
d_gene: TRBD1
j_gene: TRBJ1-3
v_gene: TRBV19
abundance: .

CDR3nt: TGTGCCAGCAGCGCTCTAGGGGGGGCCAACGTCCTGACTTTC
CDR3aa: CASSALGGANVLTF
d_gene: .
j_gene: TRBJ2-6
v_gene: TRBV5-4
abundance: .

CDR3nt: TGTGCCAGCAGCCCAAATTCGGGCTATAATTCACCCCTCCACTTT
CDR3aa: CASSPNSGYNSPLHF
d_gene: .
j_gene: TRBJ1-6
v_gene: TRBV7-2
abundance: .

CDR3nt: TGTGCCAGCAGCCAAGCCGCACAGGTTTCCTACGAGCAGTACTTC
CDR3aa: CASSQAAQVSYEQYF
d_gene: .
j_gene: TRBJ2-7
v_gene: TRBV3-1/TRBV3-2
abundance: once

CDR3nt: TGTGCCAGCAGTTTTACAGGGGCGGCTGAAGCTTTCTTT
CDR3aa: CASSFTGAAEAFF
d_gene: TRBD1
j_gene: TRBJ1-1
v_gene: TRBV27
abundance: .

CDR3nt: TGTGCCAGCAAGGTGGGGGGCCCCGTCTCTGGAAACACCATATATTTT
CDR3aa: CASKVGGPVSGNTIYF
d_gene: .
j_gene: TRBJ1-3
v_gene: TRBV5-4
abundance: .

CDR3nt: TGTGCCAGCAGTTCTCAGGGGGCCGTTGATGGCTACACCTTC
CDR3aa: CASSSQGAVDGYTF
d_gene: TRBD1
j_gene: TRBJ1-2
v_gene: TRBV6-5
abundance: .